This T cell receptor beta chain was retrieved from a study of control samples from healthy donors and cancer patients. CDR3 size: 11 residues. In germline, CDR1 is LNHDA, CDR2 SQIVND (reference sequence). Trimming pared 5 bases from V and 3 bases from J, leaving 2 bases between. Measured with immunoSEQ multiplex PCR; TCRdb has only the in-frame clones, and not every one. The sample yields 150,000 to 200,000 clones, 94% seen once. The rearrangement uses TRBV19 and TRBJ2-1, with D unclear. The clonotype originates from a woman aged 18-29 years in good health. The sample consisted of blood. The CDR3 region is CASSDYNEQFF. As DNA, the CDR3 is TGTGCCAGTAGTGACTACAATGAGCAGTTCTTC.